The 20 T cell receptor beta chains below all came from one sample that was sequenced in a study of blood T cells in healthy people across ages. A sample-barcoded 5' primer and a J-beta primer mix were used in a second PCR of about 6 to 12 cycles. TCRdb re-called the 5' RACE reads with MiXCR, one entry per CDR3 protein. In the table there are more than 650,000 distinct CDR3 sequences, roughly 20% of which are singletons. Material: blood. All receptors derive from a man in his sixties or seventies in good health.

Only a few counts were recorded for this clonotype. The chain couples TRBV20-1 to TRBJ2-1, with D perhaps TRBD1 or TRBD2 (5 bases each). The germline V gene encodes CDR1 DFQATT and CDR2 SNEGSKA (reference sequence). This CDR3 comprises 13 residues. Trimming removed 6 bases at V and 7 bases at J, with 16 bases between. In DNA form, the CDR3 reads TGCAGTGCGCCGGGACCGTTGGGGAATGAGCAGTTCTTC. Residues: CSAPGPLGNEQFF.

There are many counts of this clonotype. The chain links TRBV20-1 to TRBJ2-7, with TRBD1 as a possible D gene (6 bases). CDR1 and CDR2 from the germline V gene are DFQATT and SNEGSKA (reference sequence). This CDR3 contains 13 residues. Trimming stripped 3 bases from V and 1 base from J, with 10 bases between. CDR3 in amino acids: CSARPGTSYEQYF. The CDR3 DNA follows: TGCAGTGCTAGGCCCGGGACATCCTACGAGCAGTACTTC.

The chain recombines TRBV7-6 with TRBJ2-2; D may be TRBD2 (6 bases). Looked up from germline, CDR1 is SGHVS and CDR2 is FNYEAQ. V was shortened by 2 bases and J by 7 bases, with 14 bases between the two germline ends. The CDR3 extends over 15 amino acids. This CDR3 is CASSLRTGADGELFF. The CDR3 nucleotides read TGTGCCAGCAGCTTACGAACGGGAGCTGACGGGGAGCTGTTTTTT.

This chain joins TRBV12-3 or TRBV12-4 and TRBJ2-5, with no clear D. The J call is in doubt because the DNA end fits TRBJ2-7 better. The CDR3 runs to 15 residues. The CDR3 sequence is CASSLRPPSSYEQYF. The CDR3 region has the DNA TGTGCCAGCAGTTTAAGACCGCCTAGCTCCTACGAGCAGTACTTC.

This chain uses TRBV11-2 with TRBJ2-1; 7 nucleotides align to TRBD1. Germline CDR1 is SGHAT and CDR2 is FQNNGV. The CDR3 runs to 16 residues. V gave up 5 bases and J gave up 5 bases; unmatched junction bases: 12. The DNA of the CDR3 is TGTGCCAGCAGCCCAAACAGGGGCGCGATGGACAATGAGCAGTTCTTC. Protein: CASSPNRGAMDNEQFF.

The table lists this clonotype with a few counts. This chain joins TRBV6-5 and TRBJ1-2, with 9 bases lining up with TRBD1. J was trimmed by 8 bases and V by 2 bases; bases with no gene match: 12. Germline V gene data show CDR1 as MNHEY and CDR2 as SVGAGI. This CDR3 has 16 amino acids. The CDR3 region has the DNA TGTGCCAGCAGTTACCTCAGTTGGGGACAGGGTGCCGGCTACACCTTC. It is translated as CASSYLSWGQGAGYTF.

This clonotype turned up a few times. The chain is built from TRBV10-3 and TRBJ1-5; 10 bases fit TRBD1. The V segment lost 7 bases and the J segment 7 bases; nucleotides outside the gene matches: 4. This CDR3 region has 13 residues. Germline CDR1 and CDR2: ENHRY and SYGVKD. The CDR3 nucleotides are TGTGCCATCAACCGGGACAGGGGCCAGCCCCAGCATTTT. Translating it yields CAINRDRGQPQHF.

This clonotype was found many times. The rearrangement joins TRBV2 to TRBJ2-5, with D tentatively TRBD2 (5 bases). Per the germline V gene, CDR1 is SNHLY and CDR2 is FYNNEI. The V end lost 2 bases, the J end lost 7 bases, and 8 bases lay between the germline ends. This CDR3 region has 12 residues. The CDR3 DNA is TGTGCCAGCAGTGAACCCGCGGGGACCCAGTACTTC. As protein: CASSEPAGTQYF.

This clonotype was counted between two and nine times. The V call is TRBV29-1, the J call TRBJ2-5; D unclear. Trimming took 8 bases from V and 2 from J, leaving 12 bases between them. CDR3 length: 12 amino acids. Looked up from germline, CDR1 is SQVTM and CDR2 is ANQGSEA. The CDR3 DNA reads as TGCAGCCTGGGTAGCCAACAAGAGACCCAGTACTTC. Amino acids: CSLGSQQETQYF.

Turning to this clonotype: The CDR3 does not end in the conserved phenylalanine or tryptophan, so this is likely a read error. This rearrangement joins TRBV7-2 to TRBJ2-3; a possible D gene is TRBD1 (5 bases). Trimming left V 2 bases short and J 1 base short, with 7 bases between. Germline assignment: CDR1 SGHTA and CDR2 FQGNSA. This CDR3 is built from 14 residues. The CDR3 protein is CASSLQQGTDTQYL. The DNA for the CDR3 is TGTGCCAGCAGCTTACAACAGGGCACAGATACGCAGTATCTT.

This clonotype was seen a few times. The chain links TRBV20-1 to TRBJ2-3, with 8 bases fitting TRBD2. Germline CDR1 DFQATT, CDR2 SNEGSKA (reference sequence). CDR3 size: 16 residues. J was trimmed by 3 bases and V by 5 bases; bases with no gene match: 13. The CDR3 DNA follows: TGCAGTGCTTTCCGACCCAGCGGGAGACCTACAGATACGCAGTATTTT. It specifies CSAFRPSGRPTDTQYF.

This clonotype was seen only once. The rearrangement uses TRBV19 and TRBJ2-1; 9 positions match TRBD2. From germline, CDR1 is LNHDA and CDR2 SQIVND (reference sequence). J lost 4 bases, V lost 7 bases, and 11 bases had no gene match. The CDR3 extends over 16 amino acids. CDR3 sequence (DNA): TGTGCCAGTACAAGGGGTAGCGGGAGAGGGTACAATGAGCAGTTCTTC. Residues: CASTRGSGRGYNEQFF.

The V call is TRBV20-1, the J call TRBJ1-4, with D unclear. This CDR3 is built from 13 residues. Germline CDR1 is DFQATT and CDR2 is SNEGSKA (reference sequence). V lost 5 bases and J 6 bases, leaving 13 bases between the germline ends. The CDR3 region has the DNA TGCAGTGCTTCAAACCCTTCCTATGAAAAACTGTTTTTT. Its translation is CSASNPSYEKLFF.

CDR3 bases: TGCAGTGCTCTATCGGGCCTAGCGGGAGGGCCTTACAATGAGCAGTTCTTC. Its protein product is CSALSGLAGGPYNEQFF. This chain joins TRBV20-1 and TRBJ2-1; 12 nucleotides line up with TRBD2. Germline-derived CDR1 and CDR2 are DFQATT and SNEGSKA (reference sequence). This CDR3 has 17 amino acids. The V gene end was trimmed by 5 bases and the J gene end by 4 bases; junction bases not matched to a gene: 12.

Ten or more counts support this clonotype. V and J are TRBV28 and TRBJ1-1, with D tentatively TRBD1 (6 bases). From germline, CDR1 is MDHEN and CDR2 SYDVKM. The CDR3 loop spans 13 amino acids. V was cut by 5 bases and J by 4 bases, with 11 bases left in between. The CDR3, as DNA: TGTGCCAGCAGTCCAGGGGAGGTCACTGAAGCTTTCTTT. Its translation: CASSPGEVTEAFF. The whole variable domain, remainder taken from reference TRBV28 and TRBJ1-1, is DVKVTQSSRYLVKRTGEKVFLECVQDMDHENMFWYRQDPGLGLRLIYFSYDVKMKEKGDIPEGYSVSREKKERFSLILESASTNQTSMYLCASSPGEVTEAFFGQGTRLTVV.

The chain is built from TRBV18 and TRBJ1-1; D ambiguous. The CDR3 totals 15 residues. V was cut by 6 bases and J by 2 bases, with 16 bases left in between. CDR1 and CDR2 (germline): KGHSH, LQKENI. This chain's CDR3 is CASSPIGITNTEAFF. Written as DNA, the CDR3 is TGTGCCAGCTCCCCCATAGGGATCACTAACACTGAAGCTTTCTTT.

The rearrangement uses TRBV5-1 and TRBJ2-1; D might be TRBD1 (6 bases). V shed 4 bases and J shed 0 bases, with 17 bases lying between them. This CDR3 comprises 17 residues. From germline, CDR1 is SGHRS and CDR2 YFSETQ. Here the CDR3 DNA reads TGCGCCAGCAGCCCTTCGGGACAAATGAGCTCCTACAATGAGCAGTTCTTC. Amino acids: CASSPSGQMSSYNEQFF.

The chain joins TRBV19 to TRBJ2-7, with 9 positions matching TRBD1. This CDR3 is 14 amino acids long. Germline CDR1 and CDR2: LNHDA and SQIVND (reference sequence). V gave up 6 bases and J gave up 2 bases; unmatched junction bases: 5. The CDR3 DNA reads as TGTGCCAGTAGCCTGACAGGGGGAACCTACGAGCAGTACTTC. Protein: CASSLTGGTYEQYF.

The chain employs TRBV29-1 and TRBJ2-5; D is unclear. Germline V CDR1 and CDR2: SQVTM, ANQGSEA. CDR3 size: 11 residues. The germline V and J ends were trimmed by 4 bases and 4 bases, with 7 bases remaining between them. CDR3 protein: CSVGVSETQYF. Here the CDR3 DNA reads TGCAGCGTTGGGGTCTCAGAGACCCAGTACTTC.

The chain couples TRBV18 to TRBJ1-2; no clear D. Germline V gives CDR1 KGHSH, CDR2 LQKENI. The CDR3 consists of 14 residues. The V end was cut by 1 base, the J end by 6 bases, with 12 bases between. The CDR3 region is CASSPRQLTDGYTF. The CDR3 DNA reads TGTGCCAGCTCACCACGGCAGTTAACTGATGGCTACACCTTC.